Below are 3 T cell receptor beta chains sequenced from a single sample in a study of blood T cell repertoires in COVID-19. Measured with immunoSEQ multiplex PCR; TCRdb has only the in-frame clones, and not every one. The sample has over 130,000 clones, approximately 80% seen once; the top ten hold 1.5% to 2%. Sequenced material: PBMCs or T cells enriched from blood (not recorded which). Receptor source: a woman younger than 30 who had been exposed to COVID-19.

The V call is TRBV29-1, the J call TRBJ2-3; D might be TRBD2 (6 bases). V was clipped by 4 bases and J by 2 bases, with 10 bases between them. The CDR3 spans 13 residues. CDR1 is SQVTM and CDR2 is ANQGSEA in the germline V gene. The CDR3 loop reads CSVGGTPTDTQYF. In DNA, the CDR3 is TGCAGCGTTGGCGGGACTCCCACAGATACGCAGTATTTT.

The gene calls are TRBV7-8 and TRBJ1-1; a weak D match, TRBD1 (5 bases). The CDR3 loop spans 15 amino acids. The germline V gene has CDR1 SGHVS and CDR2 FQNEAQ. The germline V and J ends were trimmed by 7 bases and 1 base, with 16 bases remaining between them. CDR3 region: CASNPWGVENTEAFF. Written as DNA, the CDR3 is TGTGCCAGCAACCCATGGGGGGTGGAGAACACTGAAGCTTTCTTT.

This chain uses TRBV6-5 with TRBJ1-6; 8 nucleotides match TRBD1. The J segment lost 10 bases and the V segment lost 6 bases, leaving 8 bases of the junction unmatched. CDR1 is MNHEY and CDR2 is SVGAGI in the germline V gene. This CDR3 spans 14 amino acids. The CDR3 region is CASSVDRGGSPLHF. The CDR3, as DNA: TGTGCCAGCAGCGTAGACAGGGGTGGCTCACCCCTCCACTTT.